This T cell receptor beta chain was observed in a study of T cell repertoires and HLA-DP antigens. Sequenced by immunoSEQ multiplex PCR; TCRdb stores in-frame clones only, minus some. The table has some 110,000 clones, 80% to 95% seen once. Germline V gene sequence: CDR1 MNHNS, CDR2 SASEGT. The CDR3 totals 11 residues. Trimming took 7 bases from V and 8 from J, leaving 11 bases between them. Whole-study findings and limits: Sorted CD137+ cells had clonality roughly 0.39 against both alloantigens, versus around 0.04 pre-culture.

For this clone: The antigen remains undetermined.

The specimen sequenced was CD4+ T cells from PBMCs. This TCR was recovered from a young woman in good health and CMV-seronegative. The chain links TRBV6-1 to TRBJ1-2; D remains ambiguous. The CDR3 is CASNSGWGYTF. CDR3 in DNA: TGTGCCAGCAATTCGGGGTGGGGCTACACCTTC.